This is a list of T cell receptor beta chains from one sample in a study of cytomegalovirus exposure and HLA in healthy donors. The data were produced by immunoSEQ multiplex PCR, yet TCRdb's version contains in-frame clones alone and is incomplete. The data show 150,000 to 200,000 clones, roughly 74% seen once. The sample comprised PBMCs. Receptors originate from a woman in her 30s in good health and CMV-seropositive. CDR3s include the opening cysteine and the closing phenylalanine or tryptophan. The order of the fields is D gene, clone size, J gene, V gene, CDR3 DNA, CDR3 protein. The D gene is left open where the match is weak. For some rows the clone size is stated as once, few or many, or as a class when expanded; others skip it.

D gene: .
clone size: .
J gene: TRBJ1-1
V gene: TRBV6-6
CDR3 DNA: TGTGCCAGCGTAAAGCAATGGACTGAAGCTTTCTTT
CDR3 protein: CASVKQWTEAFF

D gene: .
clone size: few
J gene: TRBJ1-1
V gene: TRBV2
CDR3 DNA: TGTGCCAGCAGTGATCCGACAATGAACACTGAAGCTTTCTTT
CDR3 protein: CASSDPTMNTEAFF

D gene: TRBD2
clone size: .
J gene: TRBJ2-1
V gene: TRBV5-6
CDR3 DNA: TGTGCCAGCAGCTTGCGCGCGGGGGGGTCCTACAATGAGCAGTTCTTC
CDR3 protein: CASSLRAGGSYNEQFF

D gene: .
clone size: .
J gene: TRBJ1-2
V gene: TRBV2
CDR3 DNA: TGTGCCAGCCAACTGGGGGCGGGCTATGGCTACACCTTC
CDR3 protein: CASQLGAGYGYTF

D gene: TRBD1
clone size: .
J gene: TRBJ1-1
V gene: TRBV5-1
CDR3 DNA: TGCGCCAGCAGCTTGACCGGGACAGGAAACACTGAAGCTTTCTTT
CDR3 protein: CASSLTGTGNTEAFF

D gene: TRBD1
clone size: .
J gene: TRBJ1-5
V gene: TRBV6-1
CDR3 DNA: TGTGCCAGCAGCCTGACAGGGTTTAATCAGCCCCAGCATTTT
CDR3 protein: CASSLTGFNQPQHF

D gene: TRBD2
clone size: .
J gene: TRBJ2-1
V gene: TRBV19
CDR3 DNA: TGTGCCAGTAGGCAACTAGCGGGAGCGGCCAATGAGCAGTTCTTC
CDR3 protein: CASRQLAGAANEQFF

D gene: TRBD1
clone size: .
J gene: TRBJ1-2
V gene: TRBV7-3
CDR3 DNA: TGTGCCAGCAGCCTTTTATCGCTTAGGACAGGGAAGGATGGCTACACCTTC
CDR3 protein: CASSLLSLRTGKDGYTF

D gene: TRBD2
clone size: .
J gene: TRBJ2-1
V gene: TRBV19
CDR3 DNA: TGTGCCAGTAGTATAGACTGGACTAGCGGGATCTACAATGAGCAGTTCTTC
CDR3 protein: CASSIDWTSGIYNEQFF

D gene: TRBD2
clone size: once
J gene: TRBJ2-7
V gene: TRBV2
CDR3 DNA: TGTGCCAGCGTGTCTAGCGGGATCTACGAGCAGTACTTC
CDR3 protein: CASVSSGIYEQYF

D gene: .
clone size: .
J gene: TRBJ2-5
V gene: TRBV11-2
CDR3 DNA: TGTGCCAGCAGCTTAGAGCAGCAAGAGACCCAGTACTTC
CDR3 protein: CASSLEQQETQYF

D gene: TRBD2
clone size: .
J gene: TRBJ2-2
V gene: TRBV6-1
CDR3 DNA: TGTGCCAGCAGTGAAACTAGCGGCGCGAACACCGGGGAGCTGTTTTTT
CDR3 protein: CASSETSGANTGELFF

D gene: .
clone size: .
J gene: TRBJ2-4
V gene: TRBV5-6
CDR3 DNA: TGTGCCAGCAGCTTGTCCGGAGCCAAAAACATTCAGTACTTC
CDR3 protein: CASSLSGAKNIQYF

D gene: TRBD1
clone size: .
J gene: TRBJ1-2
V gene: TRBV9
CDR3 DNA: TGTGCCAGCAGCGTTAGACAGGGGTCTAACTATGGCTACACCTTC
CDR3 protein: CASSVRQGSNYGYTF

D gene: TRBD1
clone size: once
J gene: TRBJ1-2
V gene: TRBV2
CDR3 DNA: TGTGCCAGCCTGGGGGACAGAGCTAACTATGGCTACACCTTC
CDR3 protein: CASLGDRANYGYTF

D gene: .
clone size: .
J gene: TRBJ2-1
V gene: TRBV4-3
CDR3 DNA: TGCGCCAGCAGCCAAGCGGGGGGCTCTGGGTACAATGAGCAGTTCTTC
CDR3 protein: CASSQAGGSGYNEQFF

D gene: .
clone size: .
J gene: TRBJ2-7
V gene: TRBV7-8
CDR3 DNA: TGTGCCAGCAGCTCCTTACCGCTCGGTGAGCAGTACTTC
CDR3 protein: CASSSLPLGEQYF

D gene: .
clone size: .
J gene: TRBJ2-2
V gene: TRBV27
CDR3 DNA: TGTGCCAGCAGTTTAACAGGGTACGGTAGCACCGGGGAGCTGTTTTTT
CDR3 protein: CASSLTGYGSTGELFF

D gene: TRBD1
clone size: .
J gene: TRBJ1-3
V gene: TRBV18
CDR3 DNA: TGTGCCAGCTCACAAAGACAGGGGATCTCTGGAAACACCATATATTTT
CDR3 protein: CASSQRQGISGNTIYF

D gene: .
clone size: .
J gene: TRBJ1-2
V gene: TRBV29-1
CDR3 DNA: TGCAGCGTTGGTGCTAGGACAGTCTATGGCTACACCTTC
CDR3 protein: CSVGARTVYGYTF

D gene: .
clone size: .
J gene: TRBJ1-1
V gene: TRBV19
CDR3 DNA: TGTGCCAGTAGTGATAGGGACACCCTGGGCACTGAAGCTTTCTTT
CDR3 protein: CASSDRDTLGTEAFF

D gene: .
clone size: .
J gene: TRBJ1-2
V gene: TRBV7-9
CDR3 DNA: TGTGCCAGCAGCCCCCTGCCCAGGCTGTATGGCTACACCTTC
CDR3 protein: CASSPLPRLYGYTF

D gene: TRBD1
clone size: .
J gene: TRBJ2-7
V gene: TRBV28
CDR3 DNA: TGTGCCAGCAGGCAAAACCGGGACAGGAGAAACTACGAGCAGTACTTC
CDR3 protein: CASRQNRDRRNYEQYF

D gene: TRBD1
clone size: .
J gene: TRBJ2-1
V gene: TRBV11-2
CDR3 DNA: TGTGCCAGCAGCCCGGACAGGGTTTACAATGAGCAGTTCTTC
CDR3 protein: CASSPDRVYNEQFF

D gene: .
clone size: .
J gene: TRBJ2-7
V gene: TRBV5-1
CDR3 DNA: TGCGCCAGCAGCTTGGGGCTAGCCGTAAACTACGAGCAGTACTTC
CDR3 protein: CASSLGLAVNYEQYF

D gene: TRBD1
clone size: .
J gene: TRBJ1-2
V gene: TRBV4-2
CDR3 DNA: TGTGCCAGCAGAAGGGACAGGAGCACTAACTATGGCTACACCTTC
CDR3 protein: CASRRDRSTNYGYTF

D gene: .
clone size: .
J gene: TRBJ2-2
V gene: TRBV27
CDR3 DNA: TGTGCCAGCAGTTCGAACTTAAACACCGGGGAGCTGTTTTTT
CDR3 protein: CASSSNLNTGELFF

D gene: .
clone size: .
J gene: TRBJ1-1
V gene: TRBV27
CDR3 DNA: TGTGCCAGCAGTTCCTGGGCAGGGGTTATGAACACTGAAGCTTTCTTT
CDR3 protein: CASSSWAGVMNTEAFF

D gene: .
clone size: .
J gene: TRBJ1-1
V gene: TRBV4-3
CDR3 DNA: TGCGCCAGCAGCCAATTGGGCAAGAACACTGAAGCTTTCTTT
CDR3 protein: CASSQLGKNTEAFF

D gene: .
clone size: few
J gene: TRBJ1-4
V gene: TRBV9
CDR3 DNA: TGTGCCAGCAGCAGACTTGCAACTAATGAAAAACTGTTTTTT
CDR3 protein: CASSRLATNEKLFF

D gene: .
clone size: .
J gene: TRBJ2-3
V gene: TRBV25-1
CDR3 DNA: TGTGCCAGCAGTGAATTCGCGGCGGGTGGCACAGATACGCAGTATTTT
CDR3 protein: CASSEFAAGGTDTQYF

D gene: .
clone size: few
J gene: TRBJ1-1
V gene: TRBV11-2
CDR3 DNA: TGTGCCAGCAGCTTGTGGGGGCCGAACACTGAAGCTTTCTTT
CDR3 protein: CASSLWGPNTEAFF

D gene: .
clone size: once
J gene: TRBJ1-1
V gene: TRBV11-2
CDR3 DNA: TGTGCCAGCAGCCCGAACCCCGGACAGAACACTGAAGCTTTCTTT
CDR3 protein: CASSPNPGQNTEAFF

D gene: .
clone size: .
J gene: TRBJ1-2
V gene: TRBV2
CDR3 DNA: TGTGCCAGCAGTGAAGCGCTTAACCAGGGAATCTATGGCTACACCTTC
CDR3 protein: CASSEALNQGIYGYTF

D gene: .
clone size: .
J gene: TRBJ2-7
V gene: TRBV5-4
CDR3 DNA: TGTGCCAGCAGCTTGGGGGGGGACGGAGACTACGAGCAGTACTTC
CDR3 protein: CASSLGGDGDYEQYF

D gene: TRBD1
clone size: .
J gene: TRBJ1-5
V gene: TRBV10-3
CDR3 DNA: TGTGCCATCAGTGAGAATAGAGGGACAGGGGGCTTTGATCAGCCCCAGCATTTT
CDR3 protein: CAISENRGTGGFDQPQHF

D gene: .
clone size: once
J gene: TRBJ1-2
V gene: TRBV25-1
CDR3 DNA: TGTGCCAGCAGTGACTCTAACTATGGCTACACCTTC
CDR3 protein: CASSDSNYGYTF

D gene: .
clone size: .
J gene: TRBJ2-7
V gene: TRBV11-2
CDR3 DNA: TGTGCCAGCACCTTTCAGGGGCACGAGCAGTACTTC
CDR3 protein: CASTFQGHEQYF

D gene: .
clone size: .
J gene: TRBJ2-6
V gene: TRBV5-1
CDR3 DNA: TGCGCCAGCAGCCGGACAGTCCTCCCCGACTCTGGGGCCAACGTCCTGACTTTC
CDR3 protein: CASSRTVLPDSGANVLTF

D gene: .
clone size: .
J gene: TRBJ2-1
V gene: TRBV11-3
CDR3 DNA: TGTGCCAGCAGCTTAGGCCCCCCAAGCTCTGAGCAGTTCTTC
CDR3 protein: CASSLGPPSSEQFF

D gene: .
clone size: once
J gene: TRBJ2-1
V gene: TRBV27
CDR3 DNA: TGTGCCAGCAGGCCTAGCGCGTACAATGAGCAGTTCTTC
CDR3 protein: CASRPSAYNEQFF

D gene: TRBD1
clone size: .
J gene: TRBJ1-1
V gene: TRBV18
CDR3 DNA: TGTGCCAGCTCACGACGGACAGGGGGCGGGTTAATGGCTGAAGCTTTCTTT
CDR3 protein: CASSRRTGGGLMAEAFF

D gene: TRBD2
clone size: .
J gene: TRBJ2-7
V gene: TRBV7-2
CDR3 DNA: TGTGCCAGCAGGGACCAAGCGGGGGGGCAAACCTACGAGCAGTACTTC
CDR3 protein: CASRDQAGGQTYEQYF

D gene: .
clone size: .
J gene: TRBJ2-7
V gene: TRBV10-3
CDR3 DNA: TGTGCCATCAGTGGCCGGGACAACTCCTACGAGCAGTACTTC
CDR3 protein: CAISGRDNSYEQYF

D gene: .
clone size: .
J gene: TRBJ1-5
V gene: TRBV2
CDR3 DNA: TGTGCCAGCCTTATGATACCAGGGGCTGGCAATCAGCCCCAGCATTTT
CDR3 protein: CASLMIPGAGNQPQHF

D gene: .
clone size: once
J gene: TRBJ1-2
V gene: TRBV4-1
CDR3 DNA: TGCGCCAGCAGCCGCCTCGACAGATTTCAAGGCTACACCTTC
CDR3 protein: CASSRLDRFQGYTF

D gene: .
clone size: .
J gene: TRBJ2-1
V gene: TRBV7-6
CDR3 DNA: TGTGCCAGCAGCCCCTACAGGGACAATGAGCAGTTCTTC
CDR3 protein: CASSPYRDNEQFF

D gene: .
clone size: .
J gene: TRBJ2-1
V gene: TRBV27
CDR3 DNA: TGTGCCAGCAGTTCCAATAGCGAGGGCCCCTACAATGAGCAGTTCTTC
CDR3 protein: CASSSNSEGPYNEQFF

D gene: .
clone size: .
J gene: TRBJ1-2
V gene: TRBV5-8
CDR3 DNA: TGTGCCAGCAGCTCGGGCCGGGAGGATCCCAACACCAACTATGGCTACACCTTC
CDR3 protein: CASSSGREDPNTNYGYTF

D gene: .
clone size: .
J gene: TRBJ2-2
V gene: TRBV6-6
CDR3 DNA: TGTGCCAGCAGTACCGGAGGCGGGATAAACACCGGGGAGCTGTTTTTT
CDR3 protein: CASSTGGGINTGELFF

D gene: .
clone size: few
J gene: TRBJ1-2
V gene: TRBV7-9
CDR3 DNA: TGTGCCAGCAGCCCCCCCAGGACATCCTATGGCTACACCTTC
CDR3 protein: CASSPPRTSYGYTF